This T cell receptor beta chain comes out of a study of blood T cell repertoires in COVID-19. With 7 bases removed from V and 0 bases from J, the gap between germline ends came to 12 bases. This CDR3 has 14 residues. The V gene's germline CDR1 is SGHVS and CDR2 FQNEAQ. As handled by the study authors: Reference gene primer amplification yielded estimated nucleated cell counts. The method was immunoSEQ multiplex PCR; TCRdb's version includes in-frame clones alone and lacks a portion of them. V, J and clone size were drawn from that table, and D and trimming were deduced from the DNA. The table shows approximately 61,000 clones, with more than 60% occurring only once.

The J gene is TRBJ1-1, the V gene TRBV7-8, with D hard to call. The TCR sequence derives from a woman in her seventies with acute or convalescent COVID-19. Sequencing was carried out using peripheral blood. CDR3 sequence: CASTRLNMNTEAFF. CDR3 bases: TGTGCCAGCACTAGACTGAACATGAACACTGAAGCTTTCTTT.